A selection of T cell receptor beta chains follows, all from one sample in a study of cytomegalovirus exposure and HLA in healthy donors. Using immunoSEQ multiplex PCR, the repertoire was profiled, and TCRdb retains in-frame clones only, with some absent. The sample lists 85,000 to 100,000 clones; 78% were seen once. What was sequenced was PBMCs. All receptors derive from an older woman in good health and CMV-seronegative. CDR3s include the opening cysteine and the closing phenylalanine or tryptophan. The D gene is left open where the match is weak. Rows may omit the clone size; those that give it use once, few, many or a size class.

clone_size: .; j_call: TRBJ2-7; d_call: .; v_call: TRBV28; cdr3_nt: TGTGCCAGCAGTTTACAAGGGGCCTACGAGCAGTACTTC; cdr3_aa: CASSLQGAYEQYF
clone_size: once; j_call: TRBJ2-7; d_call: .; v_call: TRBV20-1; cdr3_nt: TGCAGTGCTAGCAGGGCCTACGAGCAGTACTTC; cdr3_aa: CSASRAYEQYF
clone_size: .; j_call: TRBJ2-5; d_call: TRBD1; v_call: TRBV28; cdr3_nt: TGTGCCAGCAGTTTAAGGGGACAGGGATACGAGACCCAGTACTTC; cdr3_aa: CASSLRGQGYETQYF
clone_size: once; j_call: TRBJ1-1; d_call: TRBD1; v_call: TRBV7-2; cdr3_nt: TGTGCCAGCAGCTTAGGCCTAAACAGGGGAAGGACTGAAGCTTTCTTT; cdr3_aa: CASSLGLNRGRTEAFF
clone_size: .; j_call: TRBJ2-3; d_call: .; v_call: TRBV29-1; cdr3_nt: TGCAGCGCCGCTGTGGCGGCAGATAGCACAGATACGCAGTATTTT; cdr3_aa: CSAAVAADSTDTQYF
clone_size: .; j_call: TRBJ2-6; d_call: .; v_call: TRBV5-1; cdr3_nt: TGCGCCAGCAGCTTGGACAGGGCTGGGGCCAACGTCCTGACTTTC; cdr3_aa: CASSLDRAGANVLTF
clone_size: .; j_call: TRBJ1-2; d_call: TRBD1; v_call: TRBV6-6; cdr3_nt: TGTGCCAGCAGTTATGAACAGGGGGCAGGTGGCTACACCTTC; cdr3_aa: CASSYEQGAGGYTF
clone_size: .; j_call: TRBJ1-1; d_call: .; v_call: TRBV7-2; cdr3_nt: TGTGCCAGCAGCTTAATGGCAGGGATGACTGAAGCTTTCTTT; cdr3_aa: CASSLMAGMTEAFF
clone_size: .; j_call: TRBJ2-3; d_call: TRBD1; v_call: TRBV5-4; cdr3_nt: TGTGCCAGCAGTTATGACAGGGTGCGCACAGATACGCAGTATTTT; cdr3_aa: CASSYDRVRTDTQYF
clone_size: .; j_call: TRBJ1-1; d_call: TRBD1; v_call: TRBV7-2; cdr3_nt: TGTGCCAGCAGCATAAGGACAGGGAACACTGAAGCTTTCTTT; cdr3_aa: CASSIRTGNTEAFF
clone_size: .; j_call: TRBJ2-2; d_call: .; v_call: TRBV5-6; cdr3_nt: TGTGCCAGCAGCTTGTACACCGGGAGTAACACCGGGGAGCTGTTTTTT; cdr3_aa: CASSLYTGSNTGELFF
clone_size: .; j_call: TRBJ2-1; d_call: TRBD2; v_call: TRBV10-2; cdr3_nt: TGCGCCAGCAGTGTTGTAGCGGGGGGCCTCCTCAATGAGCAGTTCTTC; cdr3_aa: CASSVVAGGLLNEQFF
clone_size: once; j_call: TRBJ2-7; d_call: TRBD1; v_call: TRBV5-1; cdr3_nt: TGCGCCAGCAGCTCACAGGGGATGGCCTACGAGCAGTACTTC; cdr3_aa: CASSSQGMAYEQYF
clone_size: .; j_call: TRBJ1-1; d_call: .; v_call: TRBV18; cdr3_nt: TGTGCCAGCTCACCACCGAGCGCGGACACTGAAGCTTTCTTT; cdr3_aa: CASSPPSADTEAFF
clone_size: .; j_call: TRBJ1-2; d_call: .; v_call: TRBV10-3; cdr3_nt: TGTGCCATCACCGACCCCAGGGAGGGGTATGGCTACACCTTC; cdr3_aa: CAITDPREGYGYTF
clone_size: .; j_call: TRBJ2-1; d_call: .; v_call: TRBV6-6; cdr3_nt: TGTGCCAGCAGATCGGGTGGCAATGAGCAGTTCTTC; cdr3_aa: CASRSGGNEQFF
clone_size: .; j_call: TRBJ2-5; d_call: .; v_call: TRBV7-8; cdr3_nt: TGTGCCAGCAGCTTGGGCAGGGGGGCCGTCGATCGGGAGACCCAGTACTTC; cdr3_aa: CASSLGRGAVDRETQYF
clone_size: .; j_call: TRBJ1-1; d_call: .; v_call: TRBV13; cdr3_nt: TGTGCCAGCAGCCTGGGAGGGGGCACTGAAGCTTTCTTT; cdr3_aa: CASSLGGGTEAFF
clone_size: once; j_call: TRBJ1-6; d_call: TRBD1; v_call: TRBV25-1; cdr3_nt: TGTGCCAGCAGTGGGGGACAGAGCGTCGGTTATAATTCACCCCTCCACTTT; cdr3_aa: CASSGGQSVGYNSPLHF
clone_size: .; j_call: TRBJ1-2; d_call: .; v_call: TRBV19; cdr3_nt: TGTGCCAGTACGGAGGACCGAGCTAACTATGGCTACACCTTC; cdr3_aa: CASTEDRANYGYTF
clone_size: few; j_call: TRBJ2-3; d_call: .; v_call: TRBV2; cdr3_nt: TGTGCCAGCAGTGATGAAGCCGGCTCTAGGACAGATACGCAGTATTTT; cdr3_aa: CASSDEAGSRTDTQYF
clone_size: once; j_call: TRBJ2-3; d_call: TRBD2; v_call: TRBV7-2; cdr3_nt: TGTGCCAGCAGCCCTCCCCGACTAGCCTCAGATACGCAGTATTTT; cdr3_aa: CASSPPRLASDTQYF
clone_size: once; j_call: TRBJ1-5; d_call: .; v_call: TRBV7-9; cdr3_nt: TGTGCCAGCAGCTTAGACAGGAATAGCAATCAGCCCCAGCATTTT; cdr3_aa: CASSLDRNSNQPQHF
clone_size: .; j_call: TRBJ1-1; d_call: TRBD1; v_call: TRBV18; cdr3_nt: TGTGCCAGCTCATACTGGACAGGGGTGAACACTGAAGCTTTCTTT; cdr3_aa: CASSYWTGVNTEAFF
clone_size: .; j_call: TRBJ2-2; d_call: TRBD1; v_call: TRBV12-5; cdr3_nt: TGTGCTAGTGGTTTGGACAGGGGCACGAACACCGGGGAGCTGTTTTTT; cdr3_aa: CASGLDRGTNTGELFF
clone_size: .; j_call: TRBJ2-5; d_call: .; v_call: TRBV4-1; cdr3_nt: TGCGCCAGCAGCCCCTACCCCGGAGACTCGAAGACCCAGTACTTC; cdr3_aa: CASSPYPGDSKTQYF
clone_size: .; j_call: TRBJ2-3; d_call: TRBD1; v_call: TRBV7-2; cdr3_nt: TGTGCCAGCAGCAACGTGGGACAGGGAATCACAGATACGCAGTATTTT; cdr3_aa: CASSNVGQGITDTQYF
clone_size: .; j_call: TRBJ1-5; d_call: .; v_call: TRBV18; cdr3_nt: TGTGCCAGCTCACCGGACAGCCGGGGCAATCAGCCCCAGCATTTT; cdr3_aa: CASSPDSRGNQPQHF
clone_size: .; j_call: TRBJ2-2; d_call: .; v_call: TRBV15; cdr3_nt: TGTGCCACCAGCAGGGGAGACACCGGGGAGCTGTTTTTT; cdr3_aa: CATSRGDTGELFF
clone_size: .; j_call: TRBJ1-2; d_call: .; v_call: TRBV5-4; cdr3_nt: TGTGCCAGCAGCTTGAACAGAAACTATGGCTACACCTTC; cdr3_aa: CASSLNRNYGYTF
clone_size: .; j_call: TRBJ1-2; d_call: .; v_call: TRBV5-1; cdr3_nt: TGCGCCAGCAGCTTGGAAGAGGGTAGGAGGGATGGCTACACCTTC; cdr3_aa: CASSLEEGRRDGYTF
clone_size: .; j_call: TRBJ2-1; d_call: TRBD2; v_call: TRBV7-2; cdr3_nt: TGTGCCAGCAGCTTAGTGGCGGGAGGGTACAATGAGCAGTTCTTC; cdr3_aa: CASSLVAGGYNEQFF
clone_size: .; j_call: TRBJ2-6; d_call: .; v_call: TRBV7-8; cdr3_nt: TGTGCCAGCAGCTTAGTGGGAGGTGGGGCCAACGTCCTGACTTTC; cdr3_aa: CASSLVGGGANVLTF
clone_size: .; j_call: TRBJ2-5; d_call: TRBD1; v_call: TRBV5-1; cdr3_nt: TGCGCCAGCAGCTTCGTACCCCTGACAGGGGAAGAGACCCAGTACTTC; cdr3_aa: CASSFVPLTGEETQYF
clone_size: .; j_call: TRBJ2-7; d_call: .; v_call: TRBV7-2; cdr3_nt: TGTGCCAGCAGCTCGGGACTTCGCTCCTACGAGCAGTACTTC; cdr3_aa: CASSSGLRSYEQYF
clone_size: .; j_call: TRBJ2-7; d_call: TRBD1; v_call: TRBV9; cdr3_nt: TGTGCCAGCAGCCCTCAAGACAGGGGGGAGCAGTACTTC; cdr3_aa: CASSPQDRGEQYF
clone_size: .; j_call: TRBJ1-1; d_call: .; v_call: TRBV14; cdr3_nt: TGTGCCAGCAGCCAAATACAGGGCATCATGAACACTGAAGCTTTCTTT; cdr3_aa: CASSQIQGIMNTEAFF
clone_size: .; j_call: TRBJ1-2; d_call: .; v_call: TRBV11-2; cdr3_nt: TGTGCCAGCACCGATCGAGACTATGGCTACACCTTC; cdr3_aa: CASTDRDYGYTF